This TCR beta chain was profiled in a study of shared clonotypes between healthy human individuals. Naive-designated CD8 cells lacked CD45RO, were positively enriched for CCR7, and omitted terminally differentiated effector memory CD45RA+ cells. Germline CDR1 and CDR2: MNHNS and SASEGT. V was pared by 1 base and J by 1 base, with 17 bases between. The CDR3 sequence is 17 residues long. Repertoires were generated with immunoSEQ multiplex PCR, while TCRdb's copy carries only in-frame clones and drops some. The table lists a few hundred thousand clones, 95% to 96% of them singletons. The chain has TRBV6-1 and TRBJ2-7; no reliable D call. Sequenced input: naive CD8+ T cells sorted from blood. The origin of this receptor is a woman aged 25 to 45 in good health. The CDR3 region is CASSEDDNPAASYEQYF. In nucleotides, the CDR3 is TGTGCCAGCAGTGAAGATGACAACCCTGCCGCTTCCTACGAGCAGTACTTC.